The 30 T cell receptor beta chains below all came from one sample that was sequenced in a study of blood T cell repertoires in COVID-19 (dated by TCRdb to 2018 to 2020). Libraries were made using the immunoSEQ multiplex PCR assay. TCRdb carries this immuneACCESS record with in-frame sequences only. Its versions omit some clonotypes, under half of them owing to an unresolved V gene in the studies checked, with the rest unexplained. This sample is represented by approximately 290,000 clones; roughly 87% of them were singletons. The top ten clones comprise more than 2% of the sample. Sequencing used peripheral blood. The receptors come from a man aged 18 to 29 with active or convalescent COVID-19.

This clone was seen more than once but under ten times. The chain has TRBV3-1 (or the pseudogene TRBV3-2) and TRBJ2-7, with D possibly TRBD2 on 6 matching bases. The CDR3 contains 14 residues. The germline V gene has CDR1 LGHDT and CDR2 YNNKEL (reference sequence). The V end was cut by 3 bases, the J end by 2 bases, with 11 bases between. In DNA, the CDR3 is TGTGCCAGCAGCCACCGGGACTTCACCTACGAGCAGTACTTC. Encoded protein: CASSHRDFTYEQYF.

Note on this clone: The same CDR3 also results from other DNA sequences found in this sample. The V gene is TRBV28, the J gene TRBJ1-3; D ambiguous. The CDR3 extends over 12 amino acids. V was pared by 3 bases and J by 4 bases, with 4 bases between. Germline loops: CDR1 MDHEN, CDR2 SYDVKM. The CDR3 reads CASSLSGNTIYF. The CDR3 DNA reads as TGTGCCAGCAGTTTGTCGGGAAACACCATATATTTT.

The chain employs TRBV9 and TRBJ2-2; no clear D. V was clipped by 4 bases and J by 4 bases, with 5 bases between them. The CDR3 runs 12 residues. CDR1 SGDLS and CDR2 YYNGEE come from the germline V gene. CDR3 nucleotide sequence: TGTGCCAGCAGCCCCTTCACCGGGGAGCTGTTTTTT. It specifies CASSPFTGELFF. The full variable domain, with the rest looked up from reference TRBV9 and TRBJ2-2, is DSGVTQTPKHLITATGQRVTLRCSPRSGDLSVYWYQQSLDQGLQFLIQYYNGEERAKGNILERFSAQQFPDLHSELNLSSLELGDSALYFCASSPFTGELFFGEGSRLTVL.

The chain joins TRBV3-1 (or the pseudogene TRBV3-2) to TRBJ1-6; D gene unclear. This CDR3 spans 15 amino acids. V was pared by 0 bases and J by 11 bases, with 14 bases between. Germline values: CDR1 LGHDT, CDR2 YNNKEL (reference sequence). CDR3 residues: CASSQDGLLNPPLHF. DNA of the CDR3: TGTGCCAGCAGCCAAGATGGGCTCCTGAATCCACCCCTCCACTTT.

This clone was detected only once. The chain has TRBV14 and TRBJ1-2, with 8 bases fitting TRBD1. This CDR3 is 14 amino acids long. Germline loops: CDR1 SGHDN, CDR2 FVKESK. Trimming took 3 bases from V and 5 from J; bases not matched to a gene: 5. The CDR3 here is CASSHYDRGYGYTF. The CDR3 coding sequence is TGTGCCAGCAGCCACTACGACAGGGGATATGGCTACACCTTC.

This sequence joins TRBV18 and TRBJ2-1; D call uncertain. CDR1 and CDR2 (germline): KGHSH, LQKENI. The V end lost 2 bases, the J end lost 7 bases, and 9 bases lay between the germline ends. There are 13 residues in the CDR3. The CDR3 here is CASSPMARNEQFF. The DNA for the CDR3 is TGTGCCAGCTCACCAATGGCGAGGAATGAGCAGTTCTTC.

The table lists this clone with a few counts. V gene TRBV5-1 combines with J gene TRBJ2-3; 9 positions agree with TRBD2. The V and J ends lost 4 bases and 4 bases, in that order; junction bases with no gene match: 10. CDR3 size: 16 residues. Germline V gene sequence: CDR1 SGHRS, CDR2 YFSETQ. CDR3 region: CASSPGRAGGPDTQYF. In DNA, the CDR3 is TGCGCCAGCAGCCCGGGACGAGCGGGGGGCCCAGATACGCAGTATTTT.

CDR3 loop: CASSQGAGEFYGYTF. As DNA, the CDR3 is TGTGCCAGCAGCCAAGGTGCAGGGGAGTTCTATGGCTACACCTTC. The V call is TRBV16, the J call TRBJ1-2, with D maybe TRBD1 (6 bases). The CDR3 has 15 residues. Germline V gene lookup returns CDR1 KGHSY and CDR2 FQNENV. The V gene lost 2 bases and the J gene lost 4 bases, with 14 bases spanning the gap.

CDR3 loop: CASRVSGDTEAFF. In DNA, the CDR3 is TGTGCCAGTCGGGTCTCAGGGGACACTGAAGCTTTCTTT. The gene calls are TRBV27 and TRBJ1-1; TRBD1 might be the D (6 bases). Germline V gene lookup returns CDR1 MNHEY and CDR2 SMNVEV (reference sequence). This CDR3 has 13 amino acids. Trimming took off 9 bases at V and 3 bases at J, with 14 bases between the two ends.

The genes are TRBV3-1 (or the pseudogene TRBV3-2) and TRBJ2-4, with 9 bases identical to TRBD1. CDR3 length: 14 residues. The V gene's germline CDR1 is LGHDT and CDR2 YNNKEL (reference sequence). V lost 1 base to trimming and J lost 10 bases; unmatched junction nucleotides: 5. CDR3 amino acids: CASSQAGTGIIQYF. Written as DNA, the CDR3 is TGTGCCAGCAGCCAAGCTGGGACAGGGATTATTCAGTACTTC.

In DNA, the CDR3 is TGCGCCAGCAGCCAAGGACTAGCGGGAGCTGATGAGCAGTTCTTC. It yields the protein CASSQGLAGADEQFF. The V call is TRBV4-1, the J call TRBJ2-1, with TRBD2 matching over 12 bases. The CDR3 spans 15 residues. The J segment lost 8 bases and the V segment lost 1 base, leaving 3 bases of the junction unmatched. Germline V CDR1 and CDR2: MGHRA, YSYEKL.

This clone was counted only a few times. The chain is built from TRBV6-6 and TRBJ1-5; TRBD1 matches at 7 bases. The V segment lost 6 bases and the J segment 11 bases; nucleotides outside the gene matches: 4. This CDR3 region has 11 residues. Per the germline V gene, CDR1 is MNHNY and CDR2 is SVGAGI (reference sequence). The CDR3 sequence: CASSEGAAQHF. CDR3 bases: TGTGCCAGCAGCGAGGGGGCAGCCCAGCATTTT.

Only one count was recorded for this clone. The chain uses TRBV2 and TRBJ1-1, with TRBD1 matching 7 bases. J lost 4 bases, V lost 6 bases, and 8 bases had no gene match. This CDR3 is 14 amino acids long. The germline CDR1 and CDR2 sequences are SNHLY and FYNNEI. CDR3: CASRLRQGPTEAFF. DNA for the CDR3: TGTGCCAGCAGACTAAGACAGGGACCCACTGAAGCTTTCTTT. Full variable domain (rest looked up from reference TRBV2 and TRBJ1-1): EPEVTQTPSHQVTQMGQEVILRCVPISNHLYFYWYRQILGQKVEFLVSFYNNEISEKSEIFDDQFSVERPDGSNFTLKIRSTKLEDSAMYFCASRLRQGPTEAFFGQGTRLTVV.

V is TRBV7-9 and J is TRBJ2-1; D is ambiguous. Germline values: CDR1 SEHNR, CDR2 FQNEAQ (reference sequence). The CDR3 is 12 amino acids. Trimming took off 3 bases at V and 7 bases at J, with 7 bases between the two ends. Here the CDR3 reads CASSFSGNEQFF. CDR3 bases: TGTGCCAGCAGCTTTTCCGGGAATGAGCAGTTCTTC.

The V gene is TRBV7-9, the J gene TRBJ1-1, with D possibly being TRBD1 (5 bases). The CDR3 sequence is 15 residues long. Trimming cost V 3 bases and J 3 bases, with 14 bases left between them. Per germline, CDR1 SEHNR and CDR2 FQNEAQ (reference sequence). The CDR3 DNA sequence: TGTGCCAGCAGCTTGATTCGGAGCAGGGACACTGAAGCTTTCTTT. This sequence encodes CASSLIRSRDTEAFF. The variable domain in full, completed from reference TRBV7-9 and TRBJ1-1, reads DTGVSQNPRHKITKRGQNVTFRCDPISEHNRLYWYRQTLGQGPEFLTYFQNEAQLEKSRLLSDRFSAERPKGSFSTLEIQRTEQGDSAMYLCASSLIRSRDTEAFFGQGTRLTVV.

The chain employs TRBV19 and TRBJ1-4; 8 bases are a match to TRBD1. This CDR3 is built from 15 residues. Unmatched junction bases numbered 8, after V lost 3 bases and J lost 8 bases. Germline-derived CDR1 and CDR2 are LNHDA and SQIVND (reference sequence). This CDR3 is CASSIMTQGAEKLFF. The CDR3 DNA sequence: TGTGCCAGTAGTATCATGACCCAGGGGGCGGAAAAACTGTTTTTT.

Details on this clone: One end of the junction fails to match germline, which may point to a read error. The chain employs TRBV28 and TRBJ2-1, with 15 bases lining up with TRBD2. The CDR3 totals 20 residues. Germline loops: CDR1 MDHEN, CDR2 SYDVKM. Written as DNA, the CDR3 is TGTGCCAGCAGATCAAAACCGGGACTAGCGGGAGGAAGCCTATACAGTGAGCAGTTCTTC. Translation gives CASRSKPGLAGGSLYSEQFF.

This chain uses TRBV6-6 with TRBJ1-4; the D is unclear. The CDR3 runs to 12 residues. Germline V CDR1 and CDR2: MNHNY, SVGAGI (reference sequence). Trimming pared 8 bases from V and 8 bases from J, leaving 12 bases between. The CDR3 here is CASQDPQEKLFF. The DNA of the CDR3 is TGTGCCAGCCAAGACCCACAGGAAAAACTGTTTTTT.

A note on this clone: Distinct nucleotide sequences in the sample also encode this CDR3. The chain is built from TRBV27 and TRBJ1-5; 7 bases are shared with TRBD1. CDR3 length: 14 residues. The J segment lost 4 bases and the V segment lost 5 bases, leaving 5 bases of the junction unmatched. CDR1 MNHEY and CDR2 SMNVEV come from the germline V gene (reference sequence). For the CDR3, the DNA is TGTGCCAGCAGTGTACAGGGGACTAATCAGCCCCAGCATTTT. Translating it yields CASSVQGTNQPQHF.

The CDR3 loop is CASSLNRNQPQHF. The CDR3 nucleotides read TGTGCCAGCAGCTTGAACAGAAATCAGCCCCAGCATTTT. V usage is TRBV5-6 and J usage is TRBJ1-5; D is undetermined. The CDR3 contains 13 residues. Germline CDR1 reads SGHDT; CDR2 reads YYEEEE. The V end was cut by 1 base, the J end by 4 bases, with 6 bases between.

V gene TRBV3-1 (or the pseudogene TRBV3-2) combines with J gene TRBJ2-7; the D is unclear. From germline, CDR1 is LGHDT and CDR2 YNNKEL (reference sequence). The CDR3 length is 15 residues. Trimming stripped 0 bases from V and 3 bases from J, with 12 bases between. The CDR3 coding sequence is TGTGCCAGCAGCCAAGAGCCAGGTGAAGTCTACGAGCAGTACTTC. Its protein is CASSQEPGEVYEQYF.

V and J are TRBV4-1 and TRBJ2-7; possibly TRBD1 or TRBD2 for D (10 bases each). Between the trimmed V and J ends, which lost 3 bases and 4 bases, there was a span of 25 bases. Germline CDR1 reads MGHRA; CDR2 reads YSYEKL. This CDR3 is built from 18 residues. This CDR3 reads CASSQGDRGASGSYEQYF. As DNA, the CDR3 is TGCGCCAGCAGCCAGGGGGACAGGGGAGCTAGCGGGAGTTACGAGCAGTACTTC.

The rearrangement joins TRBV28 to TRBJ2-3; 9 bases map to TRBD1. The CDR3 runs 19 residues. Germline V lookup: CDR1 MDHEN, CDR2 SYDVKM. Trimming took 3 bases from V and 0 from J; bases not matched to a gene: 13. The CDR3 region is CASSFLLGQGRGSTDTQYF. Written as DNA, the CDR3 is TGTGCCAGCAGTTTTCTTCTCGGACAGGGGAGGGGGAGCACAGATACGCAGTATTTT.

The chain employs TRBV7-9 and TRBJ2-3, with 7 nucleotides matching TRBD2. V lost 3 bases, J lost 3 bases, and 6 bases stayed unmatched. Germline V gene sequence: CDR1 SEHNR, CDR2 FQNEAQ (reference sequence). There are 15 residues in the CDR3. The CDR3 DNA reads TGTGCCAGCAGCTTTGCCGGGAGGCATACAGATACGCAGTATTTT. Its translation: CASSFAGRHTDTQYF.

With respect to this clone: The junction differs from germline at one of its ends, possibly a read error. The genes are TRBV7-9 and TRBJ1-1; D is undetermined. In germline, CDR1 is SEHNR, CDR2 FQNEAQ (reference sequence). The CDR3 runs 13 residues. As DNA, the CDR3 is TGCGCCAGCAGCTCAACAGTGAACACTGAAGCTTTCTTT. Translated: CASSSTVNTEAFF.

This clone was seen only a few times. This chain connects TRBV12-3 or TRBV12-4 to TRBJ2-1; weak D call: TRBD1 (5 bases). CDR3 length: 11 residues. V dropped 3 bases and J dropped 12 bases, with 9 bases sitting between them. CDR3 nucleotide sequence: TGTGCCAGCAGTTTCGGACACGGGCAGTTCTTC. Translated, it gives CASSFGHGQFF.

This clone has only a few counts. The chain couples TRBV4-1 to TRBJ2-7, with 7 bases aligning to TRBD1. The CDR3 spans 15 residues. Germline CDR1 MGHRA, CDR2 YSYEKL. V was pared by 1 base and J by 3 bases, with 6 bases of the junction left unmatched. Here the CDR3 DNA reads TGCGCCAGCAGCCAAGTGGGAACAGGGGTCTACGAGCAGTACTTC. Translation: CASSQVGTGVYEQYF.

This clone showed up just a few times. This chain uses TRBV19 with TRBJ1-1, with D possibly being TRBD1 (6 bases). The length of the CDR3 is 15 residues. V dropped 2 bases and J dropped 2 bases, with 12 bases sitting between them. Germline CDR1 and CDR2: LNHDA and SQIVND (reference sequence). The CDR3 region has the DNA TGTGCCAGTAGTATAACCCGGACAGCTAACACTGAAGCTTTCTTT. Protein product: CASSITRTANTEAFF.

The chain recombines TRBV7-6 with TRBJ2-7; 10 bases are a match to TRBD1. CDR3 length equals 15 residues. CDR1 and CDR2 from the germline V gene are SGHVS and FNYEAQ. After removal of 2 bases from V and 0 bases from J, the junction contained 1 base not matched to a gene. CDR3 residues: CASSLWTGGSYEQYF. CDR3 nucleotide sequence: TGTGCCAGCAGCTTATGGACAGGGGGCTCCTACGAGCAGTACTTC.

This chain joins TRBV11-2 and TRBJ1-1; 7 nucleotides line up with TRBD1. Unmatched junction bases numbered 8, after V lost 5 bases and J lost 5 bases. CDR3 length: 14 residues. Germline loops: CDR1 SGHAT, CDR2 FQNNGV. The CDR3 DNA reads TGTGCCAGCAGCCCAACAGGGGATGGAACTGAAGCTTTCTTT. Its translation is CASSPTGDGTEAFF.